Listed here is a single T cell receptor beta chain. Its antigen is not yet known. No base-level quality is on record; no much larger clone is a single base apart. V and J are trimmed by 3 bases and 2 bases, and the gene matches miss 4 bases of the junction. CDR1 LGHNA and CDR2 YSLEER are derived from the germline V gene. The CDR3, from cysteine to phenylalanine, totals 16 residues. Here the CDR3 DNA is all that survives: 48 bases in frame from base 1. In the prospective study, participants were about 18 to 100 years old, resided in approximately 22 geographic areas of the United States, and were enrolled through a virtual design. To assign participants to cohorts, the prospective study relied on clinical history that participants themselves reported in a screening survey and a study questionnaire. Recovered participants in ImmuneRACE Cohort 3 were defined by two consecutive negative NP/OP PCR tests, clearance by a healthcare professional, or resolution of symptoms. Mobile phlebotomists in the prospective study collected whole blood, serum and a nasopharyngeal or oropharyngeal swab from every participant. Participants in the prospective study had the option to provide additional blood draws and questionnaires over an approximately two-month period. Prospective study blood samples were shipped either frozen or at room temperature before DNA extraction.

This sample stems from a study of blood T cell repertoires in COVID-19 (dated by TCRdb to 2019 to 2021). About the study as a whole: The collaborator samples originated in the United States, Italy and Spain and spanned the acute and convalescent phases of COVID-19. HLA class I and class II types, where available, came from metadata supplied by the sample provider rather than from assay-based typing. A de-identified subject ID, COVID-19 status, age in years and sex were almost always included in the sample metadata. Samples came from the ongoing ImmuneRACE study (first 160 participants) plus 1,254 subjects from 6 global collaborators. Deeply sampled blood TCRbeta repertoires from subjects exposed to, actively infected with, or recovered from COVID-19 were included in the dataset. The repertoires were released in a freely available public database meant as a resource for research on the immune response to SARS-CoV-2. The prospective study material was composed of cDNA or gDNA derived from T cells, B-cell-depleted T cells, or PBMCs. Overall study results and their limits: Clinical and demographic metadata were provided uncurated, with the amount varying by source and participant.

The immunoSEQ Assay, a bias-controlled multiplex PCR, was used to amplify TCRbeta CDR3 regions from genomic DNA. The original methods were these. Nucleated cell counts per sample were estimated from amplification of reference gene primers within the assay. To quantify the absolute abundance of each unique TCRbeta CDR3 rearrangement, sequence reads were collapsed and filtered. Productive Simpson clonality was computed per sample as the square root of Simpson's diversity index over productive rearrangements. TCRdb provides this immuneACCESS table in a form limited to in-frame rearrangements. Some clones are lacking; in checked studies, under half of them reflect an unresolved V gene, and why the rest are absent is not known. The D gene and trimming were derived from the DNA, and the V and J assignments and clone size from that table. For this sample the table gives approximately 310,000 clones, of which approximately 85% were detected only once. The ten largest clones capture less than 2.5% of the sample.

The chain was built from TRBV4-3 and TRBJ2-3; 11 of the junction bases match TRBD1. The clonotype originates from a man younger than 45 who had recovered from COVID-19. Sequenced input: PBMCs or T cells enriched from blood (not recorded which). The nucleotide sequence is TGCGCCAGCAGCCAGGGACAGGGGGGTCTCACAGATACGCAGTATTTT. Its coded protein is CASSQGQGGLTDTQYF.